A single sample is the source of the 31 T cell receptor beta chains below, sequenced in a study of blood T cells in healthy people across ages (dated by TCRdb to between 2014 and 2017). The receptor library was made with 5' RACE. Sequencing was carried out with an Illumina HiSeq 2500. A second roughly 7 to 11 cycle PCR used a sample-barcoded 5' primer and a J-beta primer mix. Through fastp at Q25 and MiXCR, TCRdb rebuilt clones from the public reads, retaining in-frame beta chains. When rows share a CDR3 protein, they turn into one entry using the most common DNA and genes. The sample profile shows about 1 million distinct CDR3 sequences; 40% to 45% of them were found once. About 19% of the sample is in the top ten clones. Sequencing was done on a sample of blood. Every receptor here comes from a woman aged 55-70 years in good health.

V is TRBV20-1 and J is TRBJ2-5; no firm D call. V was shortened by 5 bases and J by 6 bases, with 16 bases between the two germline ends. The CDR3 is 13 residues long. The germline V gene has CDR1 DFQATT and CDR2 SNEGSKA (reference sequence). Here the CDR3 DNA reads TGCAGTGCTGGCCTCCTGGTGGGAAAGACCCAGTACTTC. It is translated as CSAGLLVGKTQYF.

The gene calls are TRBV6-1 and TRBJ1-1; possibly TRBD1 for D (6 bases). With 3 bases removed from V and 3 bases from J, the gap between germline ends came to 8 bases. Germline V gives CDR1 MNHNS, CDR2 SASEGT. This CDR3 contains 13 residues. CDR3 sequence: CASSDRGDTEAFF. In DNA, the CDR3 is TGTGCCAGCAGTGACAGGGGTGACACTGAAGCTTTCTTT.

There are a few counts of this clonotype. This sequence joins TRBV6-6 and TRBJ2-1, with D hard to call. V lost 5 bases, J lost 5 bases, and 19 bases lay in between. Germline V lookup: CDR1 MNHNY, CDR2 SVGAGI (reference sequence). The CDR3 runs to 16 residues. The CDR3 loop reads CASSSSRLHLDNEQFF. For the CDR3, the DNA is TGTGCCAGCAGTAGTTCGAGGTTGCATCTGGACAATGAGCAGTTCTTC.

V and J are TRBV10-3 and TRBJ2-7; D is unclear. V lost 6 bases and J 3 bases, leaving 24 bases between the germline ends. CDR3 length: 17 residues. CDR1 and CDR2 (germline): ENHRY, SYGVKD. CDR3 residues: CAISPHASGSTLYEQYF. CDR3 bases: TGTGCCATCAGCCCCCATGCCTCGGGCTCTACCCTCTACGAGCAGTACTTC.

This clonotype was found a few times. This chain uses TRBV7-8 with TRBJ2-7, with 10 bases identical to TRBD2. The CDR3 contains 15 residues. CDR1 is SGHVS, CDR2 FQNEAQ, per germline. Trimming at V came to 5 bases and at J to 3 bases, leaving 7 bases not matched to a gene. DNA of the CDR3: TGTGCCAGCAGCCCGATAGCGGGAGGAAACTACGAGCAGTACTTC. This gives the protein CASSPIAGGNYEQYF.

The chain combines TRBV5-1 with TRBJ2-1; TRBD1 might be the D (5 bases). The germline V gene encodes CDR1 SGHRS and CDR2 YFSETQ. Trimming cost V 4 bases and J 8 bases, with 19 bases left between them. The CDR3 totals 15 residues. The CDR3 bases are TGCGCCAGCAGCCAAGACAGTCGACAGCTCCATGAGCAGTTCTTC. This gives the protein CASSQDSRQLHEQFF.

This clonotype was found a few times. This sequence joins TRBV6-1 and TRBJ2-5; D is perhaps TRBD1 (6 bases). CDR1 and CDR2 (germline): MNHNS, SASEGT. The V and J ends lost 1 base and 0 bases respectively, with 6 bases between them. CDR3 size: 14 residues. In nucleotides, the CDR3 is TGTGCCAGCAGTGAAGGACAGGACCAAGAGACCCAGTACTTC. Translated, it gives CASSEGQDQETQYF.

In this sample, this clonotype turned up a few times. Being one base from a much bigger clone, this may be a read error. The rearrangement links TRBV20-1 to TRBJ2-7; D possibly matches TRBD1 or TRBD2 (5 bases each). V gave up 5 bases and J gave up 7 bases, with 18 bases separating them. Germline lookup yields CDR1 DFQATT and CDR2 SNEGSKA (reference sequence). The CDR3 covers 13 residues. CDR3 in DNA: TGCAGTGCTCTCCGGGACCCCACGGATGAGCAGTACTTC. It yields the protein CSALRDPTDEQYF.

This clonotype has a count of ten or more. The rearrangement links TRBV3-1 to TRBJ2-7; possibly TRBD1 for D (6 bases). In germline, CDR1 is LGHDT, CDR2 YNNKEL (reference sequence). The CDR3 is 13 residues long. Trimming removed 2 bases from V and 5 bases from J, with 10 bases in between. The CDR3: CASSQIQGNEQYF. For the CDR3, the DNA is TGTGCCAGCAGCCAAATACAGGGAAACGAGCAGTACTTC.

The chain combines TRBV7-8 with TRBJ2-1, with a tentative D call TRBD2 (7 bases). The J call may be incorrect, as the DNA end agrees better with TRBJ2-7. CDR3 length equals 19 residues. Germline V CDR1 and CDR2: SGHVS, FQNEAQ. DNA of the CDR3: TGTGCCAGCAGCTTAGTAAGGGGGGGACAAAGAAGCTCCTACAATGAGCAGTACTTC. This gives the protein CASSLVRGGQRSSYNEQYF.

This clonotype was recorded a few times. The V gene is TRBV2, the J gene TRBJ1-4; TRBD1 aligns across 11 bases. Germline loops: CDR1 SNHLY, CDR2 FYNNEI. CDR3 length: 15 amino acids. V was pared by 8 bases and J by 2 bases, with 4 bases of the junction left unmatched. The CDR3 bases are TGTGCCAGCGCCCGGGACAGGGGGACTAATGAAAAACTGTTTTTT. It yields the protein CASARDRGTNEKLFF.

This chain joins TRBV27 and TRBJ2-5; 7 bases match TRBD2. The CDR3 covers 11 residues. The germline gives CDR1 MNHEY, CDR2 SMNVEV (reference sequence). Trimming removed 8 bases from V and 7 bases from J; junction bases left unmatched: 4. The CDR3 nucleotides are TGTGCCAGCTATTCGGGAGGGACCCAGTACTTC. Its protein is CASYSGGTQYF.

This clonotype has a handful of counts. V is TRBV11-2 and J is TRBJ2-7; perhaps TRBD2 as D (5 bases). CDR3 length: 14 residues. CDR1 SGHAT and CDR2 FQNNGV come from the germline V gene. The V gene lost 1 base and the J gene lost 5 bases, with 12 bases spanning the gap. CDR3 DNA: TGTGCCAGCAGCTTAGGCGGGCCTAGAAACGAGCAGTACTTC. It is translated as CASSLGGPRNEQYF.

Only a few counts were recorded for this clonotype. The chain carries TRBV3-1 and TRBJ2-3; the D gene is possibly TRBD2 (5 bases). CDR1 and CDR2 from the germline V gene are LGHDT and YNNKEL (reference sequence). The V end was cut by 0 bases, the J end by 5 bases, with 9 bases between. This CDR3 has 14 residues. The CDR3 DNA reads TGTGCCAGCAGCCAAGATAAGAGGGAAGATACGCAGTATTTT. Translating it yields CASSQDKREDTQYF.

The V call is TRBV15, the J call TRBJ2-3; 9 bases align to TRBD1. The V segment lost 4 bases and the J segment 2 bases; nucleotides outside the gene matches: 7. The CDR3 runs 16 residues. The germline V gene encodes CDR1 LNHNV and CDR2 YYDKDF (reference sequence). The CDR3 DNA reads as TGTGCCACCAGCACCTGGACAGGGGCGACCACAGATACGCAGTATTTT. It translates to CATSTWTGATTDTQYF.

This clonotype was observed a few times. The chain links TRBV28 to TRBJ2-5; 13 bases line up with TRBD2. With the DNA end fitting TRBJ2-7 better, the J assignment may be wrong. This CDR3 comprises 16 residues. Looked up from germline, CDR1 is MDHEN and CDR2 is SYDVKM. The CDR3 loop reads CASSLFGTSGNREQYF. The CDR3, as DNA: TGTGCCAGCAGTTTATTCGGGACTAGCGGGAATCGCGAGCAGTACTTC.

The V and J genes are TRBV5-1 and TRBJ2-7, with D possibly matching TRBD1 (5 bases). The germline CDR1 and CDR2 sequences are SGHRS and YFSETQ. This CDR3 has 14 amino acids. Trimming took off 0 bases at V and 6 bases at J, with 13 bases between the two ends. The CDR3 spells CASSLEAGILEQYF. As DNA, the CDR3 is TGCGCCAGCAGCTTGGAAGCAGGGATCCTCGAGCAGTACTTC.

The chain carries TRBV20-1 and TRBJ2-3; D gene unclear. The CDR3 covers 13 residues. V gave up 2 bases and J gave up 2 bases, with 8 bases separating them. CDR1 and CDR2 (germline): DFQATT, SNEGSKA (reference sequence). The CDR3 protein is CSARPRSTDTQYF. The CDR3 DNA follows: TGCAGTGCTAGACCGAGATCCACAGATACGCAGTATTTT.

This chain uses TRBV3-1 with TRBJ2-3, with D uncertain. The CDR3 loop spans 14 amino acids. Trimming removed 2 bases from V and 3 bases from J, with 9 bases in between. Germline V lookup: CDR1 LGHDT, CDR2 YNNKEL (reference sequence). The CDR3 DNA reads TGTGCCAGCAGCCAACCAGCTAGGACAGATACGCAGTATTTT. It translates to CASSQPARTDTQYF.

This clonotype was picked up a small number of times. This chain links TRBV18 with TRBJ2-3, with a weak D call TRBD2 (6 bases). The CDR3 contains 15 residues. Per the germline V gene, CDR1 is KGHSH and CDR2 is LQKENI. Trimming removed 4 bases at V and 1 base at J, with 12 bases between. DNA for the CDR3: TGTGCCAGCTCACAGACTAGAACGGGCACAGATACGCAGTATTTT. Residues: CASSQTRTGTDTQYF.

V is TRBV15 and J is TRBJ1-2; D ambiguous. The germline CDR1 and CDR2 sequences are LNHNV and YYDKDF (reference sequence). The V end was cut by 10 bases, the J end by 3 bases, with 15 bases between. The CDR3 extends over 13 amino acids. The CDR3 bases are TGTGCCATCAAGGTCGTGCGGGACTATGGCTACACCTTC. Its translation is CAIKVVRDYGYTF.

This clonotype was counted only a few times. The V gene is TRBV6-5, the J gene TRBJ2-6, with TRBD2 as a possible D gene (5 bases). Trimming took 4 bases from V and 0 from J, leaving 10 bases between them. Germline V CDR1 and CDR2: MNHEY, SVGAGI. The CDR3 length is 16 residues. CDR3 coding DNA: TGTGCCAGCAGTTCGAAGACTACCTCTGGGGCCAACGTCCTGACTTTC. Translation: CASSSKTTSGANVLTF.

The rearrangement uses TRBV28 and TRBJ2-3; D might be TRBD2 (6 bases). The CDR3 has 14 amino acids. Germline V lookup: CDR1 MDHEN, CDR2 SYDVKM. V dropped 7 bases and J dropped 2 bases, with 13 bases sitting between them. CDR3 residues: CASISGGITDTQYF. In nucleotides, the CDR3 is TGTGCCAGCATTAGCGGCGGGATCACAGATACGCAGTATTTT.

A few counts support this clonotype. The CDR3 coding sequence is TGCGCCAGCCGAGGAGCGGGTTTAACTCAAGAGACCCAGTACTTC. Residues: CASRGAGLTQETQYF. This chain uses TRBV4-1 with TRBJ2-5; possible D gene TRBD2, 6 bases. Trimming shortened V by 8 bases and J by 2 bases, and 18 bases separated the two germline ends. Germline V gene lookup returns CDR1 MGHRA and CDR2 YSYEKL. CDR3 size: 15 residues.

This chain joins TRBV5-6 and TRBJ2-1, with D possibly TRBD2 on 6 matching bases. Germline values: CDR1 SGHDT, CDR2 YYEEEE. V was cut by 0 bases and J by 12 bases, with 10 bases left in between. The CDR3 sequence is 12 residues long. The CDR3 nucleotides are TGTGCCAGCAGCTTGGGCGGGGCCTGGCAGTTCTTC. Residues: CASSLGGAWQFF. Based on the CDR3 plus reference TRBV5-6 and TRBJ2-1, the full variable domain is DAGVTQSPTHLIKTRGQQVTLRCSPKSGHDTVSWYQQALGQGPQFIFQYYEEEERQRGNFPDRFSGHQFPNYSSELNVNALLLGDSALYLCASSLGGAWQFFGPGTRLTVL.

V usage is TRBV5-1 and J usage is TRBJ2-5, with D unclear. The end of the DNA is better explained by TRBJ2-7, so the J call may be wrong. Germline assignment: CDR1 SGHRS and CDR2 YFSETQ. The CDR3 contains 11 residues. CDR3 DNA: TGCGCCAGCAGCCGAGAGACCGAGCAGTACTTC. It yields the protein CASSRETEQYF.

The J gene is TRBJ2-7, the V gene TRBV20-1, with TRBD1 matching 8 bases. The CDR3 covers 15 residues. Germline values: CDR1 DFQATT, CDR2 SNEGSKA (reference sequence). V was pared by 6 bases and J by 3 bases, with 13 bases of the junction left unmatched. The chain's CDR3 is CSAPNPTGGHYEQYF. The DNA of the CDR3 is TGCAGTGCCCCCAACCCCACAGGGGGACACTACGAGCAGTACTTC.

This chain's CDR3 is CASSLASTGSTEAFF. As DNA, the CDR3 is TGTGCCAGCAGCTTAGCCTCAACAGGGTCCACTGAAGCTTTCTTT. The chain combines TRBV7-2 with TRBJ1-1, with D perhaps TRBD1 (6 bases). V lost 0 bases to trimming and J lost 4 bases, with 12 bases between them. The germline CDR1 and CDR2 sequences are SGHTA and FQGNSA. The CDR3 totals 15 residues. Full variable domain (outside the CDR3, taken from reference TRBV7-2 and TRBJ1-1): GAGVSQSPSNKVTEKGKDVELRCDPISGHTALYWYRQSLGQGLEFLIYFQGNSAPDKSGLPSDRFSAERTGGSVSTLTIQRTQQEDSAVYLCASSLASTGSTEAFFGQGTRLTVV.

The genes are TRBV7-2 and TRBJ1-2; D possibly corresponds to TRBD1 (5 bases). Trimming cost V 5 bases and J 7 bases, with 17 bases left between them. This CDR3 has 14 amino acids. Germline V gives CDR1 SGHTA, CDR2 FQGNSA. CDR3 sequence reads: CASSGRDGTIGYTF. For the CDR3, the DNA is TGTGCCAGCAGCGGGCGGGACGGCACTATTGGCTACACCTTC.

This clonotype was seen more than once but under ten times. Possible read error: a much larger clone is one base away. V is TRBV6-1 and J is TRBJ1-5; a possible D gene is TRBD1 (6 bases). The CDR3 extends over 13 amino acids. Germline V gene sequence: CDR1 MNHNS, CDR2 SASEGT. V dropped 5 bases and J dropped 4 bases, with 9 bases sitting between them. CDR3 loop: CASSKGVNQPQHF. The CDR3 region has the DNA TGTGCCAGCAGTAAGGGGGTGAATCAGCCCCAGCATTTT.

This chain uses TRBV20-1 with TRBJ1-5, with 9 bases that match TRBD1. This CDR3 is 15 amino acids long. V lost 2 bases to trimming and J lost 3 bases; unmatched junction nucleotides: 5. CDR1 DFQATT and CDR2 SNEGSKA come from the germline V gene (reference sequence). CDR3 nucleotides: TGCAGTGCTAGACAAACAGGGGGCGTCAATCAGCCCCAGCATTTT. Translated, it gives CSARQTGGVNQPQHF.